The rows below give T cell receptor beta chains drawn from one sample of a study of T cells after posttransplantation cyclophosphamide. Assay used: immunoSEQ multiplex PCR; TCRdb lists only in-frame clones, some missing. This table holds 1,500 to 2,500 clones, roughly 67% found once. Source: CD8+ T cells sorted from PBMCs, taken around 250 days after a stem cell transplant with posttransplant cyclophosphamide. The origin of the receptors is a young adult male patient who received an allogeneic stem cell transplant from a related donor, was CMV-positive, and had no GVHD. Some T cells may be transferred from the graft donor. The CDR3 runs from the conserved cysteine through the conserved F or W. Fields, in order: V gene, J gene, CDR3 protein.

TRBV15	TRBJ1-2	CATSIGTGYYLGYGYTF
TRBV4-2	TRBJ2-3	CASSQPRVGTDTQYF
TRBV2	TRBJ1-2	CASSEGRGVYGYTF
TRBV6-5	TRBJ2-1	CASSYGAGFANEQFF
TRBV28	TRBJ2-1	CASSSGEQFF
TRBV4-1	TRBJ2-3	CASSQVPGLASDTQYF
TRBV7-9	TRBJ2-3	CASLPPSGLQGDTQYF
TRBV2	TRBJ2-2	CASSDDAGMNTGELFF
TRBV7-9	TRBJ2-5	CASSSIGQGQETQYF
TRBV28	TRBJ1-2	CAAKDRGYGYTF
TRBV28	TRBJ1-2	CASSPGTAFYGYTF